This T cell receptor beta chain was captured by sequencing in a study of blood T cell repertoires in COVID-19. Study information: Sites in the United States, Italy and Spain provided acute and convalescent COVID-19 samples.

Germline CDR1 reads SEHNR; CDR2 reads FQNEAQ (reference sequence). The V segment lost 5 bases and the J segment 7 bases; nucleotides outside the gene matches: 12. The CDR3 is 17 amino acids. In the source study's methods: Estimation of nucleated cell counts was performed using reference gene primer amplification. Here immunoSEQ multiplex PCR was the method, and the copy in TCRdb shows in-frame clones only, minus some. Clonal size and the V and J genes are those of that table, whereas D and trimming came from the DNA. The data show about 290,000 clones, 70% to 90% seen once. The clonotype originates from a woman aged 50 to 65 with active or convalescent COVID-19. Sequencing used peripheral blood. The chain carries TRBV7-9 and TRBJ1-5; TRBD1 matches 12 bases. The CDR3: CASSQGTGTGGGQPQHF. DNA of the CDR3: TGTGCCAGCAGCCAAGGAACCGGGACAGGGGGCGGGCAGCCCCAGCATTTT.